This TCR beta chain was captured in a study of OX40 agonist ivuxolimab in advanced cancers. Study-wide results and limits: More expanded clones were seen, on average, in CD8+ T cells than in CD4+. At doses 0.1 to 3.0 mg/kg, CD4+ and CD8+ clones expanded.

Concerning this clone: Its cognate antigen is unknown.

Sequencing used immunoSEQ multiplex PCR; TCRdb keeps in-frame clones, though not all of them. This table holds 95,000 to 100,000 clones, 90% to 95% found once. V was shortened by 3 bases and J by 4 bases, with 4 bases between the two germline ends. The CDR3 is 13 amino acids. CDR1 and CDR2 (germline): MGHDK, SYGVNS. This TCR derives from an adult with an advanced solid tumor such as melanoma, head and neck, liver or kidney cancer. Sequenced material: CD4+ or CD8+ T cells sorted from blood, taken in a trial of the OX40 agonist ivuxolimab. J is TRBJ1-6 and V is TRBV25-1; D remains ambiguous. The CDR3 nucleotides read TGTGCCAGCAGTGACTCGTATAATTCACCCCTCCACTTT. Its protein product is CASSDSYNSPLHF.